These 5 T cell receptor beta chains were all obtained from the same sample, sequenced in a study of PD-1 blockade in mismatch repair-deficient tumors. TCRdb's table, derived via immunoSEQ multiplex PCR, lists solely in-frame clones and lacks some. The sample includes about 39,000 clones, 65% to 85% of them seen just once. This specimen consisted of PBMCs, obtained about 40 weeks after starting pembrolizumab. The receptors here all came from an adult with mismatch repair-deficient cancer.

The gene calls are TRBV6-1 and TRBJ1-1, with 10 bases matching TRBD1. Germline CDR1 reads MNHNS; CDR2 reads SASEGT. With V trimmed by 8 bases and J by 2 bases, 2 bases remained unmatched. The CDR3 loop spans 13 amino acids. CDR3 DNA sequence: TGTGCCAGCCGGGACAGGGGAAACACTGAAGCTTTCTTT. Residues: CASRDRGNTEAFF.

The J gene is TRBJ1-1, the V gene TRBV9; D is undetermined. Germline CDR1 is SGDLS and CDR2 is YYNGEE. This CDR3 spans 14 amino acids. Trimming pared 0 bases from V and 3 bases from J, leaving 9 bases between. As DNA, the CDR3 is TGTGCCAGCAGCGTAGTAGCTCTGGACACTGAAGCTTTCTTT. This translates into CASSVVALDTEAFF.

The chain carries TRBV30 and TRBJ1-5; D ambiguous. The ends were cut back, 0 bases at V and 1 base at J, with 10 bases in the middle. The CDR3 length is 15 residues. CDR1 is GTSNPN and CDR2 is SVGIG in the germline V gene (reference sequence). The CDR3 bases are TGTGCCTGGAGTGTCCGAGGAGAAAGCAATCAGCCCCAGCATTTT. Protein sequence: CAWSVRGESNQPQHF.

The rearrangement joins TRBV5-3 to TRBJ2-3, with 9 bases identical to TRBD2. TRBV5-3 is an ORF for which the function is uncertain. J gave up 6 bases and V 6 bases, and 14 bases lay outside the gene matches. This CDR3 is built from 16 residues. CDR3 loop: CARTSIAGEGVDTQYF. CDR3 bases: TGTGCCAGAACAAGTATAGCGGGAGAGGGAGTGGATACGCAGTATTTT.

V usage is TRBV19 and J usage is TRBJ2-7; TRBD2 matches 8 bases. The CDR3 covers 14 residues. The junction had 6 bases not matched to a gene; V was cut back by 4 bases and J by 4 bases. Germline-derived CDR1 and CDR2 are LNHDA and SQIVND (reference sequence). The CDR3 DNA reads as TGTGCCAGTAGTACCCTCGGGGGGGGGTACGAGCAGTACTTC. Its translation: CASSTLGGGYEQYF.